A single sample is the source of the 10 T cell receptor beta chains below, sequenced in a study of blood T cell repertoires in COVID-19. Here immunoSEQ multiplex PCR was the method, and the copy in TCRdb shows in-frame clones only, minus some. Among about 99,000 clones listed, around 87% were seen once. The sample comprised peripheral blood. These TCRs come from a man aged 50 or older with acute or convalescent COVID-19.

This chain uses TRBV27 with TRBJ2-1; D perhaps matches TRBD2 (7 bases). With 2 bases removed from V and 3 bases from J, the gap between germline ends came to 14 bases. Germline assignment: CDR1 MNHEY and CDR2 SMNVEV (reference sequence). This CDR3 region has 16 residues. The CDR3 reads CASSLGGRGSYNEQFF. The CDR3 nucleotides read TGTGCCAGCAGTTTAGGGGGGAGGGGGAGCTACAATGAGCAGTTCTTC.

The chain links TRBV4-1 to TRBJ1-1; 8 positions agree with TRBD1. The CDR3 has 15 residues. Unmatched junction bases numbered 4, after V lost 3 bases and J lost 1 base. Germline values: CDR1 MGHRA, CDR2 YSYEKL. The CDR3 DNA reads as TGCGCCAGCAGCCACCGACAGGGGCAGAACACTGAAGCTTTCTTT. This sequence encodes CASSHRQGQNTEAFF.

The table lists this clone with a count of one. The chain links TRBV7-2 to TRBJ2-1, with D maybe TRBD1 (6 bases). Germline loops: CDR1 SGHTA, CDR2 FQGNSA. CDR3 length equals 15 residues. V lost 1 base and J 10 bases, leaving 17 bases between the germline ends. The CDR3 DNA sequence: TGTGCCAGCAGCTTAGATGGGGGCGGCCCGCGCGAGCAGTTCTTC. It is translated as CASSLDGGGPREQFF. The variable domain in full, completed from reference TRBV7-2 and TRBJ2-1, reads GAGVSQSPSNKVTEKGKDVELRCDPISGHTALYWYRQSLGQGLEFLIYFQGNSAPDKSGLPSDRFSAERTGGSVSTLTIQRTQQEDSAVYLCASSLDGGGPREQFFGPGTRLTVL.

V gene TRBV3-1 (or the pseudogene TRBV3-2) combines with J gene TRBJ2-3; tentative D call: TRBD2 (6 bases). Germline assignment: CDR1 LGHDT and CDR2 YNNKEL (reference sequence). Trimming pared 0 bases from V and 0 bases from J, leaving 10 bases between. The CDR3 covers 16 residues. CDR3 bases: TGTGCCAGCAGCCAAGATTTGGACTATAGCACAGATACGCAGTATTTT. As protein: CASSQDLDYSTDTQYF.

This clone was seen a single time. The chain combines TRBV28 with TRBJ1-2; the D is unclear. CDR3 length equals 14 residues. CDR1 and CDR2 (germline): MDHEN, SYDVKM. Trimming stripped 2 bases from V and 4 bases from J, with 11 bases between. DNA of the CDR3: TGTGCCAGCAGTTTAGTGAGGGTCCCCTATGGCTACACCTTC. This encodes CASSLVRVPYGYTF.

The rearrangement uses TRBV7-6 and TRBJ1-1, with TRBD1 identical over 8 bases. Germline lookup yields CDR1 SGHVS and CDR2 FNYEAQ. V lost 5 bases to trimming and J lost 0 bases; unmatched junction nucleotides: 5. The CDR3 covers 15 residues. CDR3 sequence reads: CASSTRQGMNTEAFF. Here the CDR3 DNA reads TGTGCCAGCAGCACCCGACAGGGGATGAACACTGAAGCTTTCTTT.

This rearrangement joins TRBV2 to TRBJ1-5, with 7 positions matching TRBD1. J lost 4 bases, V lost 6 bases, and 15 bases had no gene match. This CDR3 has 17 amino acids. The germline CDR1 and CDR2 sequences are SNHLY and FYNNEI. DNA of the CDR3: TGTGCCAGCAGCTCATACCTCTTGACAGGGAAAAATCAGCCCCAGCATTTT. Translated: CASSSYLLTGKNQPQHF.

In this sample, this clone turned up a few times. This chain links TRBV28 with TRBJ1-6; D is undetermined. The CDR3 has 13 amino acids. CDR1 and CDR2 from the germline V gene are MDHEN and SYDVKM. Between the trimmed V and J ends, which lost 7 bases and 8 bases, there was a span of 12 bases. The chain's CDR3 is CASTLAVDSPLHF. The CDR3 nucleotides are TGTGCCAGCACTCTCGCCGTAGATTCACCCCTCCACTTT.

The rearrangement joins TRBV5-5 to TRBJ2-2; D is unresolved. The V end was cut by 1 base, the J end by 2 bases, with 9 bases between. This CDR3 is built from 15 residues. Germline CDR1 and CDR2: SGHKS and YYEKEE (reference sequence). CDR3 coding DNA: TGTGCCAGCAGCTTGAGGCAGGTTAACACCGGGGAGCTGTTTTTT. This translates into CASSLRQVNTGELFF.

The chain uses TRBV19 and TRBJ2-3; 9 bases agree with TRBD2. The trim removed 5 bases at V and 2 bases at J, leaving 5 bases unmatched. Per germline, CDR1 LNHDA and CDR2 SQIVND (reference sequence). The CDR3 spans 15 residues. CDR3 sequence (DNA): TGTGCCAGTAGTCGCGCGGGGGGGAACACAGATACGCAGTATTTT. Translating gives CASSRAGGNTDTQYF.